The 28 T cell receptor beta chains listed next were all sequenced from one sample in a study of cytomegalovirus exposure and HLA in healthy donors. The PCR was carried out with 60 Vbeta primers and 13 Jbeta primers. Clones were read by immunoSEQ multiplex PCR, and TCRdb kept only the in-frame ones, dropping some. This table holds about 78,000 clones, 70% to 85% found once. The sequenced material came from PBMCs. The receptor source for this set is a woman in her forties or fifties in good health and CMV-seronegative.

CDR3 region: CAISDGGGDNEQFF. In DNA form, the CDR3 reads TGTGCCATCAGTGACGGCGGGGGGGACAATGAGCAGTTCTTC. The V and J genes are TRBV10-3 and TRBJ2-1, with 9 bases fitting TRBD2. Germline V lookup: CDR1 ENHRY, CDR2 SYGVKD. V was pared by 3 bases and J by 5 bases, with 2 bases of the junction left unmatched. This CDR3 has 14 amino acids.

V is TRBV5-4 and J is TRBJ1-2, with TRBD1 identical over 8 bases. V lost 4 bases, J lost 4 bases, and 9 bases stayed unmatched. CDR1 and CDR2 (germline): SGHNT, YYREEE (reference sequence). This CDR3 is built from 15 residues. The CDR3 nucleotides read TGTGCCAGCAGCCTGGACAGGGTGCGACCCTATGGCTACACCTTC. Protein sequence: CASSLDRVRPYGYTF. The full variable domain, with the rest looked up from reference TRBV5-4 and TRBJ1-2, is ETGVTQSPTHLIKTRGQQVTLRCSSQSGHNTVSWYQQALGQGPQFIFQYYREEENGRGNFPPRFSGLQFPNYSSELNVNALELDDSALYLCASSLDRVRPYGYTFGSGTRLTVV.

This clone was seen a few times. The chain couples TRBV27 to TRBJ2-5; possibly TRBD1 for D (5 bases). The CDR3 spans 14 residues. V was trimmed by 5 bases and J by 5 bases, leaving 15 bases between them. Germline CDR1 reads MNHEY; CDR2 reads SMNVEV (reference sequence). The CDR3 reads CASSPVDKSETQYF. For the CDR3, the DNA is TGTGCCAGCAGTCCCGTGGACAAATCGGAGACCCAGTACTTC.

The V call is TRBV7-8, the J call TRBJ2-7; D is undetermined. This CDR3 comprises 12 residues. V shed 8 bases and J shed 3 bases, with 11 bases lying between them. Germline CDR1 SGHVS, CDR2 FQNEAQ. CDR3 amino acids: CASADFIYEQYF. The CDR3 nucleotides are TGTGCCAGCGCAGACTTCATCTACGAGCAGTACTTC.

CDR3 DNA: TGTGCCAGTAGTAGGGCATTCAATCAGCCCCAGCATTTT. Amino acid sequence: CASSRAFNQPQHF. The chain uses TRBV19 and TRBJ1-5; no definite D call. With 4 bases removed from V and 3 bases from J, the gap between germline ends came to 7 bases. Germline loops: CDR1 LNHDA, CDR2 SQIVND (reference sequence). The CDR3 totals 13 residues.

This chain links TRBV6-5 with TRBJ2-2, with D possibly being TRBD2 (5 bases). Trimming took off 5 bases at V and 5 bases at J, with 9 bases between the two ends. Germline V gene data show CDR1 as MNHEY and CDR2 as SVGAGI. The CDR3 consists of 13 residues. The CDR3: CASSRRWTGELFF. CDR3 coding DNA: TGTGCCAGCAGTCGGAGGTGGACCGGGGAGCTGTTTTTT.

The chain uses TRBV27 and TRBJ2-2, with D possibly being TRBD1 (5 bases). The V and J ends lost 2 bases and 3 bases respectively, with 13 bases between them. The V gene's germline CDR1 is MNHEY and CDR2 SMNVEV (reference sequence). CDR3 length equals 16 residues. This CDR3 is CASSLNPDSYTGELFF. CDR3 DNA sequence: TGTGCCAGCAGTTTAAACCCCGACAGCTACACCGGGGAGCTGTTTTTT.

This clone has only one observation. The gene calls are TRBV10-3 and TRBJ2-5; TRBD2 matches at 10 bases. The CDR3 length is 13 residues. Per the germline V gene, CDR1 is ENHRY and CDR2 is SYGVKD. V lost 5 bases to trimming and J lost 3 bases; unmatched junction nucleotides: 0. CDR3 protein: CAISLAGEETQYF. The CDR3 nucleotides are TGTGCCATCAGTCTAGCGGGAGAAGAGACCCAGTACTTC.

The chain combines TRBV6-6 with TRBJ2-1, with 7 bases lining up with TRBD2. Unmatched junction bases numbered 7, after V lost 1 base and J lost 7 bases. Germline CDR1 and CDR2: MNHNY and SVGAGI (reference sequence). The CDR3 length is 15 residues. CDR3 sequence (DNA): TGTGCCAGCAGTTACTTGGCGGGGGTTAGTAATGAGCAGTTCTTC. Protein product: CASSYLAGVSNEQFF.

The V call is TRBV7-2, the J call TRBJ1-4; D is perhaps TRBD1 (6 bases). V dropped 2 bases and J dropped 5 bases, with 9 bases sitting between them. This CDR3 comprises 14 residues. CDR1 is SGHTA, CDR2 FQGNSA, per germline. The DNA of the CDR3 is TGTGCCAGCAGCTTACTGGGGACAAATGAAAAACTGTTTTTT. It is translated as CASSLLGTNEKLFF. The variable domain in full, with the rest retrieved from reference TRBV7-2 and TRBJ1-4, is GAGVSQSPSNKVTEKGKDVELRCDPISGHTALYWYRQSLGQGLEFLIYFQGNSAPDKSGLPSDRFSAERTGGSVSTLTIQRTQQEDSAVYLCASSLLGTNEKLFFGSGTQLSVL.

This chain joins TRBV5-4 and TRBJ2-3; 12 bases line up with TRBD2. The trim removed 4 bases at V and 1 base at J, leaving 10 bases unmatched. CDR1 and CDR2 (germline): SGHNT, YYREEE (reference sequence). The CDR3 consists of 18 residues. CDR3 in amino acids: CASSQLTSGGFGTDTQYF. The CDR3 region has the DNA TGTGCCAGCAGCCAATTGACTAGCGGGGGATTTGGCACAGATACGCAGTATTTT.

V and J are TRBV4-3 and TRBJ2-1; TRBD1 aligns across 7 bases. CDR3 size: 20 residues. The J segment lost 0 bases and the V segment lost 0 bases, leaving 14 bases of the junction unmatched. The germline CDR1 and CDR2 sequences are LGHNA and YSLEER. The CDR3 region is CASSQDHRGGLKSSYNEQFF. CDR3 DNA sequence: TGCGCCAGCAGCCAAGACCATAGAGGGGGCCTAAAAAGCTCCTACAATGAGCAGTTCTTC.

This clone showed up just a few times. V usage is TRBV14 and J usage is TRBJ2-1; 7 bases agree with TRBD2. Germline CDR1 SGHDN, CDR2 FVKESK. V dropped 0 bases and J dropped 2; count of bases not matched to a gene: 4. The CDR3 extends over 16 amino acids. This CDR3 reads CASSQEGGRAYNEQFF. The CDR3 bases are TGTGCCAGCAGCCAAGAAGGCGGGAGAGCCTACAATGAGCAGTTCTTC.

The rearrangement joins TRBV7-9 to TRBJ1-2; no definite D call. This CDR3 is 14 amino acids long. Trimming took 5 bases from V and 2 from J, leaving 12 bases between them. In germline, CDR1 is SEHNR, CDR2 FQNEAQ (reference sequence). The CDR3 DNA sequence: TGTGCCAGCAGCCGATCGACGGGAAACTATGGCTACACCTTC. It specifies CASSRSTGNYGYTF. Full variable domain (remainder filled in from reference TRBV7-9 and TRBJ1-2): DTGVSQNPRHKITKRGQNVTFRCDPISEHNRLYWYRQTLGQGPEFLTYFQNEAQLEKSRLLSDRFSAERPKGSFSTLEIQRTEQGDSAMYLCASSRSTGNYGYTFGSGTRLTVV.

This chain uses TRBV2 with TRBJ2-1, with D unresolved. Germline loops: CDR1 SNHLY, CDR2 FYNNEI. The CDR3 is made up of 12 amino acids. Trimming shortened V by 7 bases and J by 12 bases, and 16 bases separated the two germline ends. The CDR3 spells CASMVLQPGQFF. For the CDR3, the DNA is TGTGCCAGCATGGTACTTCAGCCAGGGCAGTTCTTC.

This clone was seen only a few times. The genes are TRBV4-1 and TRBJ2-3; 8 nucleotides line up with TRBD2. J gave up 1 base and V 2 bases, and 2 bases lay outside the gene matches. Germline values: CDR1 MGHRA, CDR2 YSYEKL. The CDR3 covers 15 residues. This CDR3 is CASSQPGLGTDTQYF. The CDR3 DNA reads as TGCGCCAGCAGCCAACCGGGACTAGGCACAGATACGCAGTATTTT.

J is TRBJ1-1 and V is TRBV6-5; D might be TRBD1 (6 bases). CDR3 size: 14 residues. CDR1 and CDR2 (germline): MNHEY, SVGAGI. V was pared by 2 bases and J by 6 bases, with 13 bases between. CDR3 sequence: CASSYQRGGAEAFF. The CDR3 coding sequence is TGTGCCAGCAGTTACCAGAGAGGGGGGGCTGAAGCTTTCTTT.

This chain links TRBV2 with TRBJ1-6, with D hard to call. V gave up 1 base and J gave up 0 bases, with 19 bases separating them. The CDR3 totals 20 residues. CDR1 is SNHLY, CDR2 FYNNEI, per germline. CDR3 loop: CASSEGSGIPVSSYNSPLHF. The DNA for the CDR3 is TGTGCCAGCAGTGAAGGGTCGGGTATACCGGTCAGCTCCTATAATTCACCCCTCCACTTT.

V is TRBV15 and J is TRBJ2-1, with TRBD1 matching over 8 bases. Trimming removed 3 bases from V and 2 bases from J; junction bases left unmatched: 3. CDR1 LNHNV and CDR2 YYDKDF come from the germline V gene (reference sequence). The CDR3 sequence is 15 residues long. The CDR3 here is CATSSNRGTYNEQFF. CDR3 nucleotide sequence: TGTGCCACCAGCAGTAACAGGGGGACCTACAATGAGCAGTTCTTC.

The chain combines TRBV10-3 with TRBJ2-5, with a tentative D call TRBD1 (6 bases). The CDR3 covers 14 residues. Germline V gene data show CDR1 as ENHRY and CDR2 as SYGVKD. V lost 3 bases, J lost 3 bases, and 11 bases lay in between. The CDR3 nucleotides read TGTGCCATCAGTGATGGGGGCGGAAAAGAGACCCAGTACTTC. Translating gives CAISDGGGKETQYF.

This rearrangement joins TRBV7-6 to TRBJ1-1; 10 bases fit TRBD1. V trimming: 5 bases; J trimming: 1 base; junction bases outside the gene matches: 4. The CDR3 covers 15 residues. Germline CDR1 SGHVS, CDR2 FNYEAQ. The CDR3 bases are TGTGCCAGCAGCACCCGGACAGGGGGGAACACTGAAGCTTTCTTT. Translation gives CASSTRTGGNTEAFF.

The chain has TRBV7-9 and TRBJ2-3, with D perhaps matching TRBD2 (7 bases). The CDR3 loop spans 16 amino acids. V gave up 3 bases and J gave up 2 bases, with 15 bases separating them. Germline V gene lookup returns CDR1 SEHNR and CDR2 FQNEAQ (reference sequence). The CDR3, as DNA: TGTGCCAGCAGCTTGGGGGGGGCTAAGTCCACAGATACGCAGTATTTT. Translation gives CASSLGGAKSTDTQYF.

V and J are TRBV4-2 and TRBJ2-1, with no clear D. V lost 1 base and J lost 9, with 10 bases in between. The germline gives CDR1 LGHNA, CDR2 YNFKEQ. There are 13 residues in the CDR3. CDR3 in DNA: TGTGCCAGCAGCCAAGCTCCCCCCCGTGAGCAGTTCTTC. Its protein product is CASSQAPPREQFF.

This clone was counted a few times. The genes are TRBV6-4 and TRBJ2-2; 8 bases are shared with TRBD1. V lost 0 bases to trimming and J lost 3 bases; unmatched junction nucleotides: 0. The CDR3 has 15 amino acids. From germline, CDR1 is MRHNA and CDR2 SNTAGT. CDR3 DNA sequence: TGTGCCAGCAGTGACTCGACAGGGGACACCGGGGAGCTGTTTTTT. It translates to CASSDSTGDTGELFF.

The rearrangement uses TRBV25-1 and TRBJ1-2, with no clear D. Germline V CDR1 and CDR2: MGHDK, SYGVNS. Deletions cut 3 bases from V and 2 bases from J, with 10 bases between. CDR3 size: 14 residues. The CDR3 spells CASSDREWNYGYTF. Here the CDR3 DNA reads TGTGCCAGCAGTGATCGGGAGTGGAACTATGGCTACACCTTC.

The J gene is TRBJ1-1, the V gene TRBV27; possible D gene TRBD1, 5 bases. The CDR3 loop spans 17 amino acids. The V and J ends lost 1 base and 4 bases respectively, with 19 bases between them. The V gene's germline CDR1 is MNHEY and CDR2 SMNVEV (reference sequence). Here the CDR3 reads CASSLFHTGTVSTEAFF. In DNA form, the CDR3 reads TGTGCCAGCAGTTTATTCCACACAGGAACCGTCAGCACTGAAGCTTTCTTT.

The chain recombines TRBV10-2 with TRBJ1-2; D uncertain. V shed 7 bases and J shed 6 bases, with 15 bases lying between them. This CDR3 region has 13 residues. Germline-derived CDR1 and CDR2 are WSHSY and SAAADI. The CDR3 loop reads CASMIQPLDGYTF. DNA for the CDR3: TGCGCCAGCATGATACAGCCTCTGGATGGCTACACCTTC.

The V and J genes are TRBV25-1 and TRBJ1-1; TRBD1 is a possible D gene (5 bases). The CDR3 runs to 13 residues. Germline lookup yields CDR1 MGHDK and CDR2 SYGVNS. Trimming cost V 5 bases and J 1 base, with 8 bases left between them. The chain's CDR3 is CASSRGGNTEAFF. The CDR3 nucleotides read TGTGCCAGCAGTCGCGGGGGGAACACTGAAGCTTTCTTT. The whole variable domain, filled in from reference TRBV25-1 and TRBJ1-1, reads EADIYQTPRYLVIGTGKKITLECSQTMGHDKMYWYQQDPGMELHLIHYSYGVNSTEKGDLSSESTVSRIRTEHFPLTLESARPSHTSQYLCASSRGGNTEAFFGQGTRLTVV.